This T cell receptor (beta chain) originates from a study of T cell responses to AZD1222 COVID-19 vaccine. Clones were sequenced by immunoSEQ multiplex PCR, and TCRdb holds only the in-frame ones, with some missing. This table lists around 150,000 clones. CDR1 and CDR2 (germline): MGHDK, SYGVNS. V lost 3 bases and J lost 2, with 13 bases in between. The CDR3 has 15 amino acids. The sequence came from an adult in good health. V is TRBV25-1 and J is TRBJ2-5; D uncertain. Sequences were obtained from peripheral blood. Here the CDR3 DNA reads TGTGCCAGCAGTGAGATAGGTCAGCCTCAAGAGACCCAGTACTTC. Protein: CASSEIGQPQETQYF.